The rows below give T cell receptor beta chains drawn from one sample of a study of blood T cell repertoires in COVID-19. Using immunoSEQ multiplex PCR, the repertoire was profiled, and TCRdb retains in-frame clones only, with some absent. There are more than 85,000 clones in the sample; over 70% occur only once, and approximately 4.6% lies in the top ten. The sample consisted of peripheral blood. These receptors were collected from a woman between 45 and 65 years old with acute or convalescent COVID-19. The CDR3 runs from the conserved cysteine through the conserved F or W. A D gene is named only where the DNA matches it firmly. Clone size is given for some rows only: seen once, a few or many times, or a class if the clone is expanded.

TRBV15	TRBJ1-5	TRBD1	15	.	CATSGYRGSGQPQHF	TGTGCCACCAGCGGGTACAGGGGCTCAGGTCAGCCCCAGCATTTT
TRBV28	TRBJ2-7	.	14	.	CASSLAQVRYEQYF	TGTGCCAGCAGTTTGGCACAGGTGAGATACGAGCAGTACTTC
TRBV11-2	TRBJ1-5	TRBD1	13	.	CASSRDRGQPQHF	TGTGCCAGCAGTCGGGACAGGGGGCAGCCCCAGCATTTT
TRBV29-1	TRBJ1-1	.	13	few	CSVEDVMNTEAFF	TGCAGCGTTGAAGATGTCATGAACACTGAAGCTTTCTTT
TRBV10-3	TRBJ2-5	TRBD2	17	.	CAISEGGRRGTKETQYF	TGTGCCATCAGTGAGGGGGGTCGGCGGGGGACTAAAGAGACCCAGTACTTC
TRBV5-6	TRBJ1-2	.	14	once	CASSSDILGYGYTF	TGTGCCAGCAGTTCGGACATCCTCGGCTATGGCTACACCTTC
TRBV7-2	TRBJ1-4	.	14	once	CASSFGSRGEKLFF	TGTGCCAGCAGCTTTGGATCCAGGGGTGAAAAACTGTTTTTT
TRBV30	TRBJ1-5	.	13	few	CAWSLDSNQPQHF	TGTGCCTGGAGTCTCGACAGTAATCAGCCCCAGCATTTT
TRBV5-1	TRBJ1-2	.	16	few	CASSPSPLVKHYGYTF	TGCGCCAGCAGCCCATCTCCTTTGGTCAAGCACTATGGCTACACCTTC
TRBV28	TRBJ1-3	.	14	.	CASRSPGDGNTIYF	TGTGCCAGCAGGTCGCCAGGGGACGGAAACACCATATATTTT
TRBV28	TRBJ1-6	TRBD1	18	.	CASSPWTGGNREDSPLHF	TGTGCCAGCAGTCCATGGACAGGGGGGAATAGGGAGGATTCACCCCTCCACTTT
TRBV28	TRBJ1-1	.	16	.	CASSLADMIMNTEAFF	TGTGCCAGCAGTTTAGCCGACATGATCATGAACACTGAAGCTTTCTTT
TRBV5-8	TRBJ1-1	.	16	.	CASSLTGTSLNTEAFF	TGTGCCAGCAGCTTGACAGGGACCTCCTTGAACACTGAAGCTTTCTTT
TRBV6-2/TRBV6-3	TRBJ1-4	.	12	once	CASSRQFEKLFF	TGTGCCAGCAGCCGACAGTTTGAAAAACTGTTTTTT
TRBV6-2/TRBV6-3	TRBJ1-5	.	14	.	CASSYTGGNQPQHF	TGTGCCAGCAGTTACACAGGAGGCAATCAGCCCCAGCATTTT
TRBV27	TRBJ1-4	TRBD1	14	once	CASSPGQVTGKLFF	TGTGCCAGCAGTCCGGGACAGGTTACAGGAAAACTGTTTTTT
TRBV6-5	TRBJ1-6	.	13	.	CASWGQYDSPLHF	TGTGCCAGCTGGGGACAATACGATTCACCCCTCCACTTT
TRBV6-2/TRBV6-3	TRBJ1-1	.	14	.	CASSWSSYGSGAFF	TGTGCCAGCAGCTGGTCCTCCTATGGTTCTGGAGCTTTCTTT
TRBV5-5	TRBJ1-5	.	16	once	CASSPRTPQVYQPQHF	TGTGCCAGCAGTCCCAGAACCCCACAGGTCTATCAGCCCCAGCATTTT
TRBV7-6	TRBJ1-4	TRBD1	15	.	CASSLATGGSEKLFF	TGTGCCAGCAGCTTAGCTACAGGGGGCAGCGAAAAACTGTTTTTT
TRBV2	TRBJ1-4	TRBD1	14	many	CASKLRQGGEKLFF	TGTGCCAGCAAGTTGCGACAGGGGGGAGAAAAACTGTTTTTT
TRBV6-5	TRBJ1-3	.	14	.	CASSITVSGNTIYF	TGTGCCAGCAGCATCACAGTCTCTGGAAACACCATATATTTT
TRBV3-1/TRBV3-2	TRBJ1-6	.	13	few	CASSLSGGSPLHF	TGTGCCAGCAGCCTCAGCGGGGGTTCACCCCTCCACTTT
TRBV27	TRBJ2-5	TRBD1	16	.	CASSYGTGNSQETQYF	TGTGCCAGCAGTTACGGGACAGGGAACTCTCAAGAGACCCAGTACTTC
TRBV9	TRBJ1-3	.	14	.	CASSVGGPGNTIYF	TGTGCCAGCAGCGTAGGAGGTCCTGGAAACACCATATATTTT
TRBV5-1	TRBJ1-1	TRBD1	14	.	CASSLGQGRPGAFF	TGCGCCAGCAGCTTGGGACAGGGAAGGCCTGGTGCTTTCTTT
TRBV4-2	TRBJ1-4	TRBD1	14	.	CASSQTGGVEKLFF	TGTGCCAGCAGCCAGACAGGGGGCGTTGAAAAACTGTTTTTT
TRBV10-3	TRBJ1-1	TRBD1	14	.	CATETRGGNTEAFF	TGTGCCACCGAAACCCGAGGGGGCAACACTGAAGCTTTCTTT
TRBV30	TRBJ1-4	.	14	.	CAWSRAGTNEKLFF	TGTGCCTGGAGTAGGGCAGGGACTAATGAAAAACTGTTTTTT
TRBV6-2/TRBV6-3	TRBJ2-7	.	14	.	CASSRAGDSYEQYF	TGTGCCAGCAGTCGGGCAGGGGACTCCTACGAGCAGTACTTC
TRBV4-2	TRBJ1-1	.	16	.	CASSHKGGLSGTEAFF	TGTGCCAGCAGCCACAAGGGGGGGTTATCCGGCACTGAAGCTTTCTTT
TRBV15	TRBJ1-4	.	12	.	CATSRAGEKLFF	TGTGCCACCAGCAGAGCCGGTGAAAAACTGTTTTTT
TRBV29-1	TRBJ2-2	.	12	.	CSAGHNTGELFF	TGCAGCGCCGGACATAACACCGGGGAGCTGTTTTTT
TRBV7-8	TRBJ2-3	TRBD1	16	once	CASSLERTGFGDTQYF	TGTGCCAGCAGCTTAGAGAGGACAGGGTTCGGAGATACGCAGTATTTT
TRBV6-5	TRBJ1-5	TRBD1	14	.	CASSWGQGSQPQHF	TGTGCCAGCAGTTGGGGACAGGGATCACAGCCCCAGCATTTT
TRBV6-4	TRBJ2-7	.	17	.	CASSDPEKPPSSYEQYF	TGTGCCAGCAGTGACCCCGAGAAGCCCCCAAGCTCCTACGAGCAGTACTTC
TRBV5-1	TRBJ1-1	TRBD1	15	.	CASSARQGLNTEAFF	TGCGCCAGCAGCGCTAGACAGGGCCTGAACACTGAAGCTTTCTTT
TRBV6-5	TRBJ1-2	.	13	.	CASKREKNYGYTF	TGTGCCAGCAAGCGAGAGAAAAACTATGGCTACACCTTC
TRBV5-6	TRBJ2-2	.	12	.	CASSLSSGELFF	TGTGCCAGCAGCTTATCCAGCGGGGAGCTGTTTTTT
TRBV28	TRBJ1-2	.	11	.	CASDKGYGYTF	TGTGCCAGCGACAAAGGCTATGGCTACACCTTC
TRBV28	TRBJ1-6	TRBD1	14	.	CASSYDRGNSPLHF	TGTGCCAGCAGTTACGACAGGGGAAATTCACCCCTCCACTTT
TRBV7-8	TRBJ2-7	.	14	.	CASSFGIPGGEQYF	TGTGCCAGCAGCTTCGGGATCCCCGGCGGCGAGCAGTACTTC
TRBV3-1/TRBV3-2	TRBJ2-5	.	14	.	CASSPHRDQETQYF	TGTGCCAGCAGCCCTCACAGGGACCAAGAGACCCAGTACTTC
TRBV29-1	TRBJ1-1	TRBD1	13	few	CSVRDRVNTEAFF	TGCAGCGTGCGGGACAGGGTGAACACTGAAGCTTTCTTT
TRBV3-1/TRBV3-2	TRBJ1-5	.	14	.	CASSQGVGDQPQHF	TGTGCCAGCAGCCAAGGAGTCGGGGATCAGCCCCAGCATTTT
TRBV6-2/TRBV6-3	TRBJ1-2	TRBD1	15	.	CASSYILGQGYGYTF	TGTGCCAGCAGTTATATCCTTGGACAGGGGTATGGCTACACCTTC
TRBV6-2/TRBV6-3	TRBJ2-1	.	15	.	CASSLSGINYNEQFF	TGTGCCAGCAGCCTTAGCGGTATAAATTACAATGAGCAGTTCTTC
TRBV5-4	TRBJ2-2	TRBD1	14	few	CASSLGDSTGELFF	TGTGCCAGCAGCTTGGGGGACAGCACCGGGGAGCTGTTTTTT
TRBV27	TRBJ1-6	TRBD1	14	once	CASRYRGYNSPLHF	TGTGCCAGCAGGTACAGGGGTTATAATTCACCCCTCCACTTT
TRBV19	TRBJ1-5	.	15	.	CASSIDGAGNQPQHF	TGTGCCAGTAGTATAGATGGGGCGGGCAATCAGCCCCAGCATTTT
TRBV10-3	TRBJ1-4	.	13	.	CAIAASRNEKLFF	TGTGCCATCGCGGCAAGTCGAAATGAAAAACTGTTTTTT
TRBV7-9	TRBJ2-5	TRBD2	15	few	CASSSNSGEEGTQYF	TGTGCCAGCAGCTCAAATAGCGGGGAGGAGGGGACCCAGTACTTC
TRBV7-2	TRBJ2-7	.	13	.	CASSLAREQKQYF	TGTGCCAGCAGCTTAGCGAGGGAGCAGAAGCAGTACTTC
TRBV5-6	TRBJ2-3	TRBD2	13	.	CASSSSAGHTQYF	TGTGCCAGCAGCTCCTCAGCGGGGCATACGCAGTATTTT
TRBV9	TRBJ2-7	.	14	.	CASSAWDNSYEQYF	TGTGCCAGCAGCGCGTGGGACAACTCCTACGAGCAGTACTTC
TRBV19	TRBJ1-3	.	16	few	CASSAPLGGLGNTIYF	TGTGCCAGTAGTGCACCCCTCGGGGGGCTCGGAAACACCATATATTTT
TRBV7-9	TRBJ2-7	TRBD2	17	.	CASSLALTGGSSYEQYF	TGTGCCAGCAGCTTAGCGTTGACGGGAGGGAGCTCCTACGAGCAGTACTTC